This TCR beta chain was recovered during a study of OX40 agonist ivuxolimab in advanced cancers. The CDR3 is 14 residues long. J gave up 2 bases and V 2 bases, and 3 bases lay outside the gene matches. Germline V gene data show CDR1 as SQVTM and CDR2 as ANQGSEA. The repertoire was sequenced with immunoSEQ multiplex PCR; TCRdb's copy has only in-frame clones and lacks some. The sample yields over 65,000 clones, about four fifths seen once. The starting material was CD4+ or CD8+ T cells sorted from blood, obtained in a trial of the OX40 agonist ivuxolimab. This chain uses TRBV29-1 with TRBJ2-3; 8 nucleotides match TRBD1. The sequence was obtained from an adult with an advanced solid tumor such as melanoma, head and neck, liver or kidney cancer. CDR3 sequence reads: CSVERTGITDTQYF. The CDR3 nucleotides are TGCAGCGTTGAACGGACAGGGATCACAGATACGCAGTATTTT.